This TCR beta chain was captured in a study of shared clonotypes between healthy human individuals. Regarding the study as a whole: Sampling was confined to blood; repertoires within tissues likely differ. How much donors shared clonotypes was expected to be affected by sequencing depth.

With respect to this clone: Antigen: not known.

The naive CD8 subset, CD45RO-negative cells positively selected for CCR7, excluded terminally differentiated effector memory CD45RA+ cells. The authors ran the assay at deep level. Produced via immunoSEQ multiplex PCR; TCRdb's table is partial and in-frame only. The data hold over 2,000,000 clones, with roughly 95% observed a single time. V lost 3 bases and J lost 7, with 21 bases in between. The CDR3 contains 16 residues. Per the germline V gene, CDR1 is MGHRA and CDR2 is YSYEKL. The TCR comes from a man in his late teens or twenties in good health. Some clones in this sample may be carry-over from other donors' samples. The specimen sequenced was naive CD8+ T cells from PBMCs. This chain connects TRBV4-1 to TRBJ1-1; tentatively, D is TRBD1 (5 bases). CDR3 nucleotides: TGCGCCAGCAGCCACCCTGTGGGGGGACCTTATATTGAAGCTTTCTTT. It is translated as CASSHPVGGPYIEAFF.